Each of the 31 T cell receptor beta chains below was sequenced from the same sample in a study of blood T cell repertoires in COVID-19. The data were produced by immunoSEQ multiplex PCR, yet TCRdb's version contains in-frame clones alone and is incomplete. The sample yields a few hundred thousand clones, roughly 85% seen once. The sequencing sample was made of peripheral blood. The source is a man aged 40-55 years with acute or convalescent COVID-19.

V and J are TRBV6-2 or TRBV6-3 and TRBJ1-5, with D tentatively TRBD1 (6 bases). Trimming pared 1 base from V and 4 bases from J, leaving 8 bases between. The CDR3 loop spans 14 amino acids. Germline V lookup: CDR1 MNHEY, CDR2 SVGEGT. Written as DNA, the CDR3 is TGTGCCAGCAGTTACTACAGGGAGAATCAGCCCCAGCATTTT. Protein product: CASSYYRENQPQHF.

The chain has TRBV30 and TRBJ1-2; D is perhaps TRBD1 (5 bases). V was shortened by 2 bases and J by 0 bases, with 16 bases between the two germline ends. The CDR3 consists of 16 residues. CDR1 and CDR2 (germline): GTSNPN, SVGIG (reference sequence). CDR3 sequence (DNA): TGTGCCTGGAGTAGACAGCTGATACGGTCTAACTATGGCTACACCTTC. Encoded protein: CAWSRQLIRSNYGYTF.

The J gene is TRBJ2-7, the V gene TRBV7-9; 7 positions match TRBD2. This CDR3 region has 16 residues. V gave up 1 base and J gave up 2 bases; unmatched junction bases: 8. From germline, CDR1 is SEHNR and CDR2 FQNEAQ (reference sequence). The CDR3 region has the DNA TGTGCCAGCAGCTTAGATAGGCTAGCGGCCCCCTACGAGCAGTACTTC. Translated: CASSLDRLAAPYEQYF.

This chain uses TRBV18 with TRBJ1-1, with TRBD1 identical over 8 bases. Germline V CDR1 and CDR2: KGHSH, LQKENI. J was trimmed by 3 bases and V by 3 bases; bases with no gene match: 3. This CDR3 spans 14 amino acids. CDR3 DNA: TGTGCCAGCTCACCCCTACAGGGGGACACTGAAGCTTTCTTT. It encodes CASSPLQGDTEAFF.

This chain joins TRBV4-1 and TRBJ1-2; 7 bases match TRBD1. With V trimmed by 0 bases and J by 4 bases, 5 bases remained unmatched. From germline, CDR1 is MGHRA and CDR2 YSYEKL. This CDR3 is 15 amino acids long. CDR3 DNA: TGCGCCAGCAGCCAAGATCCGGCAGGGGGCTATGGCTACACCTTC. Protein sequence: CASSQDPAGGYGYTF.

The V gene is TRBV27, the J gene TRBJ2-2, with D maybe TRBD1 (5 bases). Trimming stripped 6 bases from V and 1 base from J, with 9 bases between. Germline values: CDR1 MNHEY, CDR2 SMNVEV (reference sequence). The CDR3 extends over 14 amino acids. DNA of the CDR3: TGTGCCAGCAGCAGCCAGGGGAACACCGGGGAGCTGTTTTTT. Translating gives CASSSQGNTGELFF.

The chain employs TRBV27 and TRBJ1-2; D possibly corresponds to TRBD1 (5 bases). With 6 bases removed from V and 8 bases from J, the gap between germline ends came to 19 bases. Per germline, CDR1 MNHEY and CDR2 SMNVEV (reference sequence). The CDR3 sequence is 14 residues long. The CDR3 DNA is TGTGCCAGCAGCTCAATCTCAACAGGCTTGGGCTACACCTTC. Amino acids: CASSSISTGLGYTF.

The chain uses TRBV2 and TRBJ1-1; D unresolved. Germline V gene data show CDR1 as SNHLY and CDR2 as FYNNEI. CDR3 length equals 14 residues. Trimming took off 3 bases at V and 0 bases at J, with 8 bases between the two ends. Here the CDR3 reads CASSEIGMNTEAFF. In DNA, the CDR3 is TGTGCCAGCAGTGAGATCGGGATGAACACTGAAGCTTTCTTT.

The V and J genes are TRBV7-2 and TRBJ1-1; D uncertain. Germline CDR1 is SGHTA and CDR2 is FQGNSA. The V end was cut by 10 bases, the J end by 0 bases, with 12 bases between. This CDR3 contains 13 residues. Written as DNA, the CDR3 is TGTGCCACCTCCCTTCCTCTGAACACTGAAGCTTTCTTT. It specifies CATSLPLNTEAFF.

This sequence joins TRBV28 and TRBJ1-6; D perhaps matches TRBD1 (5 bases). Germline V gene lookup returns CDR1 MDHEN and CDR2 SYDVKM. The CDR3 spans 14 residues. V lost 5 bases and J lost 10, with 15 bases in between. DNA for the CDR3: TGTGCCAGCAGTAGGACAATCCTAGGATCACCCCTCCACTTT. It codes for CASSRTILGSPLHF.

The chain has TRBV28 and TRBJ2-3; 8 bases are shared with TRBD1. CDR1 and CDR2 from the germline V gene are MDHEN and SYDVKM. The CDR3 covers 13 residues. After removal of 8 bases from V and 4 bases from J, the junction contained 5 bases not matched to a gene. CDR3 protein: CASRAGGPDTQYF. The CDR3 bases are TGTGCCAGCCGGGCAGGGGGCCCAGATACGCAGTATTTT.

In nucleotides, the CDR3 is TGTGCCAGCAGTGATACCGGGACAGCTAATTCACCCCTCCACTTT. Protein: CASSDTGTANSPLHF. The rearrangement links TRBV6-1 to TRBJ1-6, with TRBD1 matching over 7 bases. The germline gives CDR1 MNHNS, CDR2 SASEGT. This CDR3 contains 15 residues. V gave up 3 bases and J gave up 6 bases; unmatched junction bases: 5.

In this sample, this clone turned up a few times. CDR3 region: CASSPTGETQYF. CDR3 coding DNA: TGTGCCAGCAGCCCGACAGGGGAGACCCAGTACTTC. The chain has TRBV3-1 (or the pseudogene TRBV3-2) and TRBJ2-5; TRBD1 matches 7 bases. Germline CDR1 is LGHDT and CDR2 is YNNKEL (reference sequence). There are 12 residues in the CDR3. V lost 4 bases and J lost 5; bases outside the gene matches: 1.

J is TRBJ2-1 and V is TRBV7-3, with 7 bases identical to TRBD2. The CDR3 is 15 residues long. V shed 0 bases and J 5 bases; nucleotides not matched to a gene: 4. CDR1 and CDR2 from the germline V gene are SGHTA and FQGTGA. CDR3 nucleotides: TGTGCCAGCAGCTTAACCGCGCGGGGGAACAATGAGCAGTTCTTC. It specifies CASSLTARGNNEQFF.

V and J are TRBV5-6 and TRBJ2-5; TRBD1 matches 8 bases. The CDR3 has 14 amino acids. Germline V gives CDR1 SGHDT, CDR2 YYEEEE. V was clipped by 2 bases and J by 1 base; unmatched bases: 1. The CDR3 nucleotides read TGTGCCAGCAGCTTTGGACAGGGCCAAGAGACCCAGTACTTC. Its translation: CASSFGQGQETQYF.

The chain employs TRBV19 and TRBJ2-3; weak D call: TRBD2 (6 bases). Germline loops: CDR1 LNHDA, CDR2 SQIVND (reference sequence). The CDR3 is 14 residues long. Trimming took off 10 bases at V and 0 bases at J, with 14 bases between the two ends. CDR3 in amino acids: CATKTAGSTDTQYF. The CDR3 bases are TGTGCCACCAAAACGGCGGGGAGCACAGATACGCAGTATTTT. Looking up the rest from reference TRBV19 and TRBJ2-3 gives the full variable domain: DGGITQSPKYLFRKEGQNVTLSCEQNLNHDAMYWYRQDPGQGLRLIYYSQIVNDFQKGDIAEGYSVSREKKESFPLTVTSAQKNPTAFYLCATKTAGSTDTQYFGPGTRLTVL.

The V gene is TRBV19, the J gene TRBJ2-7; D unresolved. Looked up from germline, CDR1 is LNHDA and CDR2 is SQIVND (reference sequence). V was cut by 3 bases and J by 0 bases, with 6 bases left in between. This CDR3 contains 13 residues. CDR3: CASSIYPSYEQYF. The CDR3 coding sequence is TGTGCCAGTAGTATCTATCCCTCCTACGAGCAGTACTTC.

The chain is built from TRBV9 and TRBJ1-4, with 10 nucleotides matching TRBD1. Per germline, CDR1 SGDLS and CDR2 YYNGEE. This CDR3 comprises 17 residues. Trimming removed 2 bases from V and 4 bases from J; junction bases left unmatched: 8. The CDR3 sequence: CASSVNRDRGINEKLFF. The CDR3, as DNA: TGTGCCAGCAGCGTGAACCGGGACAGGGGAATTAATGAAAAACTGTTTTTT.

V is TRBV5-1 and J is TRBJ2-7; 11 bases are shared with TRBD1. From germline, CDR1 is SGHRS and CDR2 YFSETQ. The CDR3 totals 15 residues. V lost 3 bases to trimming and J lost 4 bases; unmatched junction nucleotides: 6. CDR3: CASSSGTGGIYEQYF. DNA for the CDR3: TGCGCCAGCAGCTCCGGGACAGGGGGTATTTACGAGCAGTACTTC. Variable domain in full (rest from reference TRBV5-1 and TRBJ2-7): KAGVTQTPRYLIKTRGQQVTLSCSPISGHRSVSWYQQTPGQGLQFLFEYFSETQRNKGNFPGRFSGRQFSNSRSEMNVSTLELGDSALYLCASSSGTGGIYEQYFGPGTRLTVT.

The V and J genes are TRBV27 and TRBJ2-7; D might be TRBD2 (5 bases). The CDR3 loop spans 15 amino acids. CDR1 MNHEY and CDR2 SMNVEV come from the germline V gene (reference sequence). Between the trimmed V and J ends, which lost 4 bases and 3 bases, there was a span of 16 bases. The CDR3 DNA reads as TGTGCCAGCAGTTGGTCGGGCTCGAGCGGCTACGAGCAGTACTTC. The encoded protein is CASSWSGSSGYEQYF.

The CDR3 bases are TGCAGCGTACGGGGACTAGCGCCGTACCAAGAGACCCAGTACTTC. This codes for CSVRGLAPYQETQYF. The chain couples TRBV29-1 to TRBJ2-5; 10 bases match TRBD2. The CDR3 is 15 amino acids. Germline CDR1 is SQVTM and CDR2 is ANQGSEA. V was clipped by 6 bases and J by 0 bases; unmatched bases: 7.

The gene calls are TRBV9 and TRBJ2-2; possible D gene TRBD1, 5 bases. Germline CDR1 reads SGDLS; CDR2 reads YYNGEE. The CDR3 runs 14 residues. Trimming removed 3 bases from V and 7 bases from J, with 13 bases in between. The CDR3 coding sequence is TGTGCCAGCAGCGCCCGACAGTCGGGCGGGGAGCTGTTTTTT. This gives the protein CASSARQSGGELFF. The full variable domain, completed using reference TRBV9 and TRBJ2-2, is DSGVTQTPKHLITATGQRVTLRCSPRSGDLSVYWYQQSLDQGLQFLIQYYNGEERAKGNILERFSAQQFPDLHSELNLSSLELGDSALYFCASSARQSGGELFFGEGSRLTVL.

This clone appeared a few times. V and J are TRBV10-3 and TRBJ2-7; D is unclear. CDR1 is ENHRY, CDR2 SYGVKD, per germline. Trimming removed 3 bases from V and 2 bases from J, with 11 bases in between. This CDR3 contains 14 residues. CDR3 loop: CAISDQKFAYEQYF. The CDR3 coding sequence is TGTGCCATCAGTGACCAGAAATTCGCCTACGAGCAGTACTTC.

J is TRBJ2-1 and V is TRBV27; 9 bases are a match to TRBD2. The CDR3 loop spans 14 amino acids. Losses at the gene ends were 6 bases for V and 8 bases for J; bases not matched to a gene: 8. Germline CDR1 is MNHEY and CDR2 is SMNVEV (reference sequence). The CDR3 region is CASSPAGGIYEQFF. In nucleotides, the CDR3 is TGTGCCAGCAGCCCAGCGGGGGGTATCTATGAGCAGTTCTTC.

This chain connects TRBV6-5 to TRBJ2-6, with a weak D call TRBD2 (5 bases). Germline CDR1 MNHEY, CDR2 SVGAGI. CDR3 length: 15 residues. V was cut by 4 bases and J by 4 bases, with 11 bases left in between. The CDR3 protein is CASSFSGSGANVLTF. The CDR3 DNA sequence: TGTGCCAGCAGTTTTTCGGGGTCCGGGGCCAACGTCCTGACTTTC.

This clone occurred a few times. This sample includes further DNA sequences coding for the same CDR3. CDR3 bases: TGTGCCAGCAGTCCGGGACAGGTATACTATGGCTACACCTTC. Its translation: CASSPGQVYYGYTF. V and J are TRBV2 and TRBJ1-2, with TRBD1 matching over 8 bases. Germline values: CDR1 SNHLY, CDR2 FYNNEI. This CDR3 region has 14 residues. The V gene end was trimmed by 5 bases and the J gene end by 3 bases; junction bases not matched to a gene: 5.

J is TRBJ1-1 and V is TRBV6-5; no firm D call. Trimming cost V 6 bases and J 0 bases, with 11 bases left between them. Germline loops: CDR1 MNHEY, CDR2 SVGAGI. The CDR3 consists of 14 residues. This CDR3 is CASSSGGLNTEAFF. Written as DNA, the CDR3 is TGTGCCAGCAGCTCCGGTGGTCTGAACACTGAAGCTTTCTTT.

The V and J genes are TRBV27 and TRBJ1-1, with a possible D match to TRBD1 (5 bases). The V and J ends lost 5 bases and 10 bases respectively, with 20 bases between them. The CDR3 spans 14 residues. CDR1 and CDR2 from the germline V gene are MNHEY and SMNVEV (reference sequence). The CDR3 sequence is CASSPRDPWGGAFF. The CDR3 coding sequence is TGTGCCAGCAGTCCCCGGGACCCATGGGGGGGAGCTTTCTTT.

The chain has TRBV3-1 (or the pseudogene TRBV3-2) and TRBJ2-7; TRBD1 agrees at 8 bases. The CDR3 is 15 amino acids. V was clipped by 3 bases and J by 2 bases; unmatched bases: 6. CDR1 LGHDT and CDR2 YNNKEL come from the germline V gene (reference sequence). The CDR3 coding sequence is TGTGCCAGCAGCCACGTAGGACAGGGCACCTACGAGCAGTACTTC. Residues: CASSHVGQGTYEQYF.

The chain joins TRBV5-4 to TRBJ2-3; tentative D call: TRBD2 (5 bases). This CDR3 spans 17 amino acids. V was cut by 0 bases and J by 5 bases, with 19 bases left in between. The germline V gene encodes CDR1 SGHNT and CDR2 YYREEE (reference sequence). CDR3 sequence: CASSLGLDSRGVDTQYF. The CDR3 nucleotides read TGTGCCAGCAGCTTGGGGCTCGACTCCCGGGGTGTAGATACGCAGTATTTT.

This rearrangement joins TRBV5-1 to TRBJ1-1; D might be TRBD1 (5 bases). The ends were cut back, 4 bases at V and 1 base at J, with 8 bases in the middle. The CDR3 spans 13 residues. The germline CDR1 and CDR2 sequences are SGHRS and YFSETQ. CDR3 in amino acids: CASSTGGNTEAFF. The DNA of the CDR3 is TGCGCCAGCAGCACCGGGGGGAACACTGAAGCTTTCTTT.